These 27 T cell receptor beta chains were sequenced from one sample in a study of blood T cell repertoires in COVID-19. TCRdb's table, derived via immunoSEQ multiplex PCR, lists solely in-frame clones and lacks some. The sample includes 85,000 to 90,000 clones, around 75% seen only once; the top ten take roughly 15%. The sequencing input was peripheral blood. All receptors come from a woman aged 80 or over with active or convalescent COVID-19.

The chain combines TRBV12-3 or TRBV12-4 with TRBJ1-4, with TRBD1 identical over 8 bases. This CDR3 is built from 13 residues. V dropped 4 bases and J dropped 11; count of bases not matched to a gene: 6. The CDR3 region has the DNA TGTGCCAGCAGTTCCTCGGACAGGGCCAAACTGTTTTTT. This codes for CASSSSDRAKLFF.

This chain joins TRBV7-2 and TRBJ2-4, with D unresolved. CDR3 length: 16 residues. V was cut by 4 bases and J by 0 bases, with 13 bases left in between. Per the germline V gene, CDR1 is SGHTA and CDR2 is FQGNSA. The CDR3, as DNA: TGTGCCAGCAGCTCCTCGATTACGGTAGCCAAAAACATTCAGTACTTC. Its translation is CASSSSITVAKNIQYF.

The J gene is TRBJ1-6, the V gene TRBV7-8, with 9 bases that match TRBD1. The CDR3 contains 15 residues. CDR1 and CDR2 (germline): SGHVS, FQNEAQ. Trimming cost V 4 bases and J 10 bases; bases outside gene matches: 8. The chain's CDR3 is CASSSVGTGNSPLHF. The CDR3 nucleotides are TGTGCCAGCAGCTCCGTTGGGACAGGGAACTCACCCCTCCACTTT.

As DNA, the CDR3 is TGTGCCAGCAGCCAATCCGGGGTTGGCACTGAAGCTTTCTTT. It codes for CASSQSGVGTEAFF. This chain uses TRBV16 with TRBJ1-1, with D uncertain. With 0 bases removed from V and 4 bases from J, the gap between germline ends came to 9 bases. Germline V gives CDR1 KGHSY, CDR2 FQNENV. This CDR3 comprises 14 residues. Looking up the rest from reference TRBV16 and TRBJ1-1 gives the full variable domain: GEEVAQTPKHLVRGEGQKAKLYCAPIKGHSYVFWYQQVLKNEFKFLISFQNENVFDETGMPKERFSAKCLPNSPCSLEIQATKLEDSAVYFCASSQSGVGTEAFFGQGTRLTVV.

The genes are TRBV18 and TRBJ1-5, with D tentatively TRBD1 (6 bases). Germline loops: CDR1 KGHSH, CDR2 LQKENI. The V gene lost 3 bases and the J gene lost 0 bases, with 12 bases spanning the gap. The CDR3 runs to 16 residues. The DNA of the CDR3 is TGTGCCAGCTCACCTAAGGGGGGGCATAGCAATCAGCCCCAGCATTTT. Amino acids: CASSPKGGHSNQPQHF.

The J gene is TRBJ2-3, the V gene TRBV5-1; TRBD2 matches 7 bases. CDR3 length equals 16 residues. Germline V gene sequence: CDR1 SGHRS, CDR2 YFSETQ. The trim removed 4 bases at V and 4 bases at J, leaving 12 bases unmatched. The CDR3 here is CASSLLTSIIADTQYF. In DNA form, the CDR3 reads TGCGCCAGCAGCCTACTGACTAGCATAATCGCAGATACGCAGTATTTT.

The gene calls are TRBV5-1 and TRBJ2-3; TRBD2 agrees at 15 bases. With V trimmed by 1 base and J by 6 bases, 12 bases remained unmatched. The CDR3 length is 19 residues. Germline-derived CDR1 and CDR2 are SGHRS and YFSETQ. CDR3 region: CASSLKNGGLAGGGDTQYF. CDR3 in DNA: TGCGCCAGCAGCTTGAAGAATGGGGGACTAGCGGGAGGAGGGGATACGCAGTATTTT.

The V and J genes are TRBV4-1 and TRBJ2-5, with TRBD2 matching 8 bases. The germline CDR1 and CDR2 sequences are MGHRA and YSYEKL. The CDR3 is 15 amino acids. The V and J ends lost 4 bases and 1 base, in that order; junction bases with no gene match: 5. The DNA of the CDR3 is TGCGCCAGCAGCCGCGGGGGGTCCTTCCAAGAGACCCAGTACTTC. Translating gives CASSRGGSFQETQYF.

The CDR3 nucleotides read TGCGCCAGCAGCCAGGCGACAGGACAGAACACTGAAGCTTTCTTT. Its translation is CASSQATGQNTEAFF. The chain couples TRBV4-1 to TRBJ1-1; tentatively, D is TRBD1 (6 bases). CDR1 is MGHRA and CDR2 is YSYEKL in the germline V gene. This CDR3 contains 15 residues. V lost 3 bases and J lost 1, with 12 bases in between.

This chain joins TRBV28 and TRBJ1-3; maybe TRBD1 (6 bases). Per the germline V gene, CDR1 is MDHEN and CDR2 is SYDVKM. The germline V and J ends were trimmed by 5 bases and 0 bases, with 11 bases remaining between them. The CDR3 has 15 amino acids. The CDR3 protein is CASSPPQGSGNTIYF. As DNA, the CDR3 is TGTGCCAGCAGTCCCCCACAGGGCTCTGGAAACACCATATATTTT.

The CDR3, as DNA: TGCGCCAGCAGCTTTACCGCGGGGGAGACCCAGTACTTC. It yields the protein CASSFTAGETQYF. The V gene is TRBV5-1, the J gene TRBJ2-5; perhaps TRBD2 as D (6 bases). The CDR3 has 13 residues. Germline assignment: CDR1 SGHRS and CDR2 YFSETQ. V was shortened by 2 bases and J by 5 bases, with 10 bases between the two germline ends.

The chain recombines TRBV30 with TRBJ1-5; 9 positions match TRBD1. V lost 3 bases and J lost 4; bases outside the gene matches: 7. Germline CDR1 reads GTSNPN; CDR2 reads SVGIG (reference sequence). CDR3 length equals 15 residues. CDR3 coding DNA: TGTGCCTGGAGGGGGGGACAGGGCCCGAATCAGCCCCAGCATTTT. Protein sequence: CAWRGGQGPNQPQHF.

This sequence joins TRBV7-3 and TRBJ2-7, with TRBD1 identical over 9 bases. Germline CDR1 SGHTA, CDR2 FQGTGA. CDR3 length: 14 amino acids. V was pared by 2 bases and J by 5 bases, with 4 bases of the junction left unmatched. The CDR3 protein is CASSLGTGSHEQYF. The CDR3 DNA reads TGTGCCAGCAGCTTAGGGACAGGGTCCCACGAGCAGTACTTC. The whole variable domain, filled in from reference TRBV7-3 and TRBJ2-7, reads GAGVSQTPSNKVTEKGKYVELRCDPISGHTALYWYRQSLGQGPEFLIYFQGTGAADDSGLPNDRFFAVRPEGSVSTLKIQRTERGDSAVYLCASSLGTGSHEQYFGPGTRLTVT.

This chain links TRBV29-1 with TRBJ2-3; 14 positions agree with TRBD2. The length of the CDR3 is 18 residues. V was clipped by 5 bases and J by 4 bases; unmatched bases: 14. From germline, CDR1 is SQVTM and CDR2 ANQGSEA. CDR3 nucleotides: TGCAGCGTTCCCCCGGGACTAGCGGGAGAGGTGACGTCAGATACGCAGTATTTT. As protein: CSVPPGLAGEVTSDTQYF.

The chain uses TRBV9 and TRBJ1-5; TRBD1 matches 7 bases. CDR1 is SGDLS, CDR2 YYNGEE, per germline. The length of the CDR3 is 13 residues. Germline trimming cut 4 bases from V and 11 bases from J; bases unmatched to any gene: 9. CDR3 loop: CASSPGDREAQHF. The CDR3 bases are TGTGCCAGCAGCCCAGGAGACAGGGAAGCCCAGCATTTT.

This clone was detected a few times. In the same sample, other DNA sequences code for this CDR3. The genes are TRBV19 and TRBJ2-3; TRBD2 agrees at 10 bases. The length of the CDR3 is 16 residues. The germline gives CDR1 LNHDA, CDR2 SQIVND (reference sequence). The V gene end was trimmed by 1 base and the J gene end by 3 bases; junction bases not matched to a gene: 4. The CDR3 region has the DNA TGTGCCAGTAGTATAGCAGCGGGAGGGCCGACAGATACGCAGTATTTT. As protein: CASSIAAGGPTDTQYF.

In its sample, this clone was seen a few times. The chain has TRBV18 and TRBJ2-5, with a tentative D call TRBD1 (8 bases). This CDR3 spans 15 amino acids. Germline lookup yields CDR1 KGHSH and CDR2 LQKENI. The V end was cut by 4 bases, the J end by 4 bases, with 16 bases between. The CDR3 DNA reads TGTGCCAGCTCACGCGGACAGGGACTAATAGAGACCCAGTACTTC. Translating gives CASSRGQGLIETQYF.

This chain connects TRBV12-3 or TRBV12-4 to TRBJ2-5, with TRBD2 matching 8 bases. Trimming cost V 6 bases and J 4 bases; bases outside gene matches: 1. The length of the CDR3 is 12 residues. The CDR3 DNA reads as TGTGCCAGCAGCGGGGGGGGAGAGACCCAGTACTTC. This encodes CASSGGGETQYF.

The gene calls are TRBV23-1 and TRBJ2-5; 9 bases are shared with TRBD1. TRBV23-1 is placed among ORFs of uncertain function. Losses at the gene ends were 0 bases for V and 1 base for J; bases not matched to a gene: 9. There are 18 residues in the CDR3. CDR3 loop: CASSQSGVWDRVQETQYF. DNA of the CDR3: TGCGCCAGCAGTCAATCGGGGGTTTGGGACAGGGTCCAAGAGACCCAGTACTTC.

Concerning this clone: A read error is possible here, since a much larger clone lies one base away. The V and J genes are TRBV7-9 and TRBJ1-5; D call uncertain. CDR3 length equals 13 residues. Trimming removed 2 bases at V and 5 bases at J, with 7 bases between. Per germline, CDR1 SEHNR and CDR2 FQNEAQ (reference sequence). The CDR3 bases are TGTGCCAGCAGCTTAAATCCGGATCAGCCCCAGCATTTT. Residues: CASSLNPDQPQHF.

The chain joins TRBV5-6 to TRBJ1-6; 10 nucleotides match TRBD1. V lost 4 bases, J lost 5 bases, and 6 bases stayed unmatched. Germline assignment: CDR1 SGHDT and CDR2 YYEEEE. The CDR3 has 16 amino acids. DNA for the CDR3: TGTGCCAGCAGCCCACGGACAGGGGGGAATAATTCACCCCTCCACTTT. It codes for CASSPRTGGNNSPLHF.

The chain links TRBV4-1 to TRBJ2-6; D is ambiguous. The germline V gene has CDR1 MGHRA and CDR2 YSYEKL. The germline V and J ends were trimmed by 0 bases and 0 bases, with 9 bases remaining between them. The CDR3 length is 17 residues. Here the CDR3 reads CASSQDYRSSGANVLTF. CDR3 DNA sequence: TGCGCCAGCAGCCAAGATTATAGGAGCTCTGGGGCCAACGTCCTGACTTTC.

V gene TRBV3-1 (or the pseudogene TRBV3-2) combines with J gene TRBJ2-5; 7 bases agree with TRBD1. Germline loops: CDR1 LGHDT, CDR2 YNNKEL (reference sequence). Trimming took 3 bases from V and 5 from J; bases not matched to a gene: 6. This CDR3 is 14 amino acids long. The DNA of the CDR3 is TGTGCCAGCAGCCATTCCGGGACAGAGGAGACCCAGTACTTC. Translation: CASSHSGTEETQYF.

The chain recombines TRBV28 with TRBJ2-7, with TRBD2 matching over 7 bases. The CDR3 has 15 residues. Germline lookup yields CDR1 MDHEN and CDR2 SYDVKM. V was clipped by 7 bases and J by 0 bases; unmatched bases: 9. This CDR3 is CASTLGGDVSYEQYF. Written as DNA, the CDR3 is TGTGCCAGCACACTTGGGGGGGACGTCTCCTACGAGCAGTACTTC.

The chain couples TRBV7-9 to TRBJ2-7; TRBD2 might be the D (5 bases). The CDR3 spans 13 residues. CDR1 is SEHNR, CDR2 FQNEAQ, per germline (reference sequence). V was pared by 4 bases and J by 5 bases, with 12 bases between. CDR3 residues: CASSSWTADEQYF. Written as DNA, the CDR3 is TGTGCCAGCAGCTCCTGGACTGCGGACGAGCAGTACTTC.

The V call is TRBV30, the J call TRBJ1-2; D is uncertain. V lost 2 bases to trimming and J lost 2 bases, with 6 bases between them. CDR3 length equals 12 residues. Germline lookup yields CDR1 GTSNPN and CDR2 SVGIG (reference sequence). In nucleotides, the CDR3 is TGTGCCTGGAGTCCGGGGAACTATGGCTACACCTTC. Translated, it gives CAWSPGNYGYTF.

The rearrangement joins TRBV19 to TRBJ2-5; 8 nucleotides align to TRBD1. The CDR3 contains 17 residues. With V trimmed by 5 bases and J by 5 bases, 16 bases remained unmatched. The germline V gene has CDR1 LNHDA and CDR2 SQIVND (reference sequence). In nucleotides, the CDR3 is TGTGCCAGTAGTCCTTCTCCCCCCCAGGGGGCGGGTGAGACCCAGTACTTC. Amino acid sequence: CASSPSPPQGAGETQYF.